One sample yielded the 2 T cell receptor beta chains listed below, sequenced in a study of cytomegalovirus exposure and HLA in healthy donors. The PCR made use of 60 Vbeta and 13 Jbeta primers. Here immunoSEQ multiplex PCR was the method, and the copy in TCRdb shows in-frame clones only, minus some. The sample holds 110,000 to 150,000 clones, roughly 76% seen once. The sample comprised PBMCs. The receptor source for this set is a female donor in good health and CMV-seronegative.

The V and J genes are TRBV6-5 and TRBJ1-1, with D possibly being TRBD1 (6 bases). The CDR3 extends over 13 amino acids. Trimming pared 6 bases from V and 1 base from J, leaving 9 bases between. Germline V gives CDR1 MNHEY, CDR2 SVGAGI. The CDR3 reads CASSATGNTEAFF. Here the CDR3 DNA reads TGTGCCAGCAGCGCGACAGGGAACACTGAAGCTTTCTTT.

The chain couples TRBV28 to TRBJ2-3; D gene uncertain. Between the trimmed V and J ends, which lost 3 bases and 3 bases, there was a span of 7 bases. CDR1 is MDHEN and CDR2 is SYDVKM in the germline V gene. CDR3 length: 13 residues. The CDR3 DNA reads as TGTGCCAGCAGTTTTGTCCGGACAGATACGCAGTATTTT. Translated, it gives CASSFVRTDTQYF.